This is a list of T cell receptor beta chains from one sample in a study of breast tumors, draining lymph nodes, adjacent tissues. Using its own MiXCR run on the multiplex PCR reads, TCRdb lists one record per CDR3 protein. This table holds over 100,000 distinct CDR3 sequences, approximately 20% found once. Sequenced: axillary lymph node tissue. All receptors derive from a female donor with breast cancer. Some clones in this sample may be carry-over from other donors' samples. CDR3s include the opening cysteine and the closing phenylalanine or tryptophan. A D gene is named only where the DNA matches it firmly. Rows may omit the clone size; those that give it use once, few, many or a size class.

J: TRBJ1-1; V: TRBV6-5; size: NA; D: NA; CDR3: CASSPPRGMNTEAFF; DNA: TGTGCCAGCAGCCCCCCGCGGGGAATGAACACTGAAGCTTTCTTT
J: TRBJ2-4; V: TRBV5-6; size: NA; D: NA; CDR3: CASSLGGPLAKNIQYF; DNA: TGTGCCAGCAGCTTGGGGGGGCCCTTAGCCAAAAACATTCAGTACTTC
J: TRBJ2-2; V: TRBV11-2; size: many; D: NA; CDR3: CASSLEGGGTGELFF; DNA: TGTGCCAGCAGCTTAGAGGGAGGGGGCACCGGGGAGCTGTTTTTT
J: TRBJ2-4; V: TRBV4-1; size: NA; D: NA; CDR3: CASSQGVLAKNIQYF; DNA: TGCGCCAGCAGCCAAGGAGTGCTAGCCAAAAACATTCAGTACTTC
J: TRBJ2-7; V: TRBV19; size: many; D: NA; CDR3: CASSISSSSYEQYF; DNA: TGTGCCAGTAGTATCTCCAGCAGTTCCTACGAGCAGTACTTC
J: TRBJ2-2; V: TRBV19; size: few; D: TRBD1; CDR3: CASRQGGNTGELFF; DNA: TGTGCCAGCAGACAGGGTGGGAACACCGGGGAGCTGTTTTTT
J: TRBJ2-7; V: TRBV28; size: NA; D: TRBD1; CDR3: CASTGTGGSYEQYF; DNA: TGTGCCAGCACCGGGACAGGGGGCTCCTACGAGCAGTACTTC
J: TRBJ2-5; V: TRBV28; size: NA; D: TRBD1; CDR3: CASCGQVVQETQYF; DNA: TGTGCCAGCTGCGGACAGGTCGTCCAAGAGACCCAGTACTTC
J: TRBJ2-7; V: TRBV2; size: many; D: TRBD2; CDR3: CASRRSSGTYEQYF; DNA: TGTGCCAGCAGGCGGAGTAGCGGGACCTACGAGCAGTACTTC
J: TRBJ2-1; V: TRBV9; size: many; D: TRBD2; CDR3: CASSPQVAGGEQFF; DNA: TGTGCCAGCAGCCCCCAGGTGGCGGGAGGTGAGCAGTTCTTC
J: TRBJ2-4; V: TRBV20-1; size: few; D: NA; CDR3: CSARRDFENIQYF; DNA: TGCAGTGCTAGGCGGGACTTCGAAAACATTCAGTACTTC
J: TRBJ2-3; V: TRBV19; size: many; D: NA; CDR3: CASSASGTSTDTQYF; DNA: TGTGCCAGTAGTGCCTCCGGGACTAGCACAGATACGCAGTATTTT
J: TRBJ2-7; V: TRBV14; size: NA; D: TRBD2; CDR3: CASSQGTRRGEQYF; DNA: TGTGCCAGCAGCCAAGGGACTAGGAGGGGCGAGCAGTACTTC
J: TRBJ2-1; V: TRBV12-3/TRBV12-4; size: many; D: TRBD1; CDR3: CASRETGSNTYEQFF; DNA: TGTGCCAGCAGGGAGACAGGGTCCAATACATATGAGCAGTTCTTC
J: TRBJ2-2; V: TRBV18; size: few; D: TRBD2; CDR3: CASSPLPGLVSTGELFF; DNA: TGTGCCAGCTCACCACTTCCGGGACTAGTGAGCACCGGGGAGCTGTTTTTT
J: TRBJ2-7; V: TRBV5-4; size: many; D: NA; CDR3: CASSLIQAQGSEQYF; DNA: TGTGCCAGCAGCTTGATCCAGGCCCAGGGCTCCGAGCAGTACTTC
J: TRBJ2-1; V: TRBV7-9; size: once; D: TRBD2; CDR3: CASSLALRTSHSSYNEQFF; DNA: TGTGCCAGCAGCTTAGCGCTCAGGACTAGCCATAGCTCCTACAATGAGCAGTTCTTC
J: TRBJ2-7; V: TRBV19; size: many; D: TRBD2; CDR3: CASSSTSGRAHEQYF; DNA: TGTGCCAGTAGTTCTACTAGCGGGAGGGCCCACGAGCAGTACTTC
J: TRBJ2-7; V: TRBV24-1; size: many; D: TRBD2; CDR3: CATSDPRTSYEQYF; DNA: TGTGCCACCAGTGACCCCCGGACTAGTTACGAGCAGTACTTC
J: TRBJ2-3; V: TRBV20-1; size: many; D: TRBD2; CDR3: CSARSPAGVGTQYF; DNA: TGCAGTGCTAGGTCCCCAGCGGGAGTAGGTACGCAGTATTTT
J: TRBJ1-5; V: TRBV4-1; size: many; D: NA; CDR3: CASSLDVGDNQPQHF; DNA: TGCGCCAGCAGCCTTGATGTGGGGGACAATCAGCCCCAGCATTTT
J: TRBJ1-5; V: TRBV19; size: NA; D: NA; CDR3: CASREGVNQPQHF; DNA: TGTGCCAGTCGTGAGGGGGTCAATCAGCCCCAGCATTTT
J: TRBJ2-1; V: TRBV7-9; size: many; D: NA; CDR3: CASSLGLGMSSYNEQFF; DNA: TGTGCCAGCAGCTTGGGGTTGGGGATGAGCTCCTACAATGAGCAGTTCTTC
J: TRBJ2-7; V: TRBV2; size: once; D: TRBD1; CDR3: CVSRGGTGLHGQYF; DNA: TGTGTCAGCAGGGGGGGGACAGGGCTCCACGGGCAGTACTTC
J: TRBJ1-3; V: TRBV10-3; size: many; D: NA; CDR3: CAIKVGGPSGNTIYF; DNA: TGTGCCATCAAGGTCGGGGGGCCCTCTGGAAACACCATATATTTT
J: TRBJ2-2; V: TRBV20-1; size: many; D: TRBD1; CDR3: CSALETGTGELFF; DNA: TGCAGTGCCTTAGAGACAGGGACCGGGGAGCTGTTTTTT
J: TRBJ2-1; V: TRBV14; size: many; D: NA; CDR3: CASSPLSSYNEQFF; DNA: TGTGCCAGCAGCCCCCTGAGCTCCTACAATGAGCAGTTCTTC
J: TRBJ2-2; V: TRBV30; size: NA; D: TRBD1; CDR3: CAWSVPDRDTGELFF; DNA: TGTGCCTGGAGTGTACCTGACAGGGACACCGGGGAGCTGTTTTTT
J: TRBJ2-7; V: TRBV28; size: few; D: NA; CDR3: CASSFWARGLYEQYF; DNA: TGTGCCAGCAGTTTTTGGGCGCGGGGACTCTACGAGCAGTACTTC
J: TRBJ2-1; V: TRBV19; size: NA; D: NA; CDR3: CASSTAGLAASSYNEQFF; DNA: TGTGCCAGTAGTACGGCGGGCTTAGCGGCAAGCTCCTACAATGAGCAGTTCTTC
J: TRBJ2-7; V: TRBV6-2/TRBV6-3; size: many; D: TRBD1; CDR3: CASSYKGTGEQYF; DNA: TGTGCCAGCAGTTACAAGGGGACAGGCGAGCAGTACTTC
J: TRBJ2-2; V: TRBV6-4; size: few; D: TRBD2; CDR3: CASSDMIAGRDPHKHRSNTGELFF; DNA: TGTGCCAGCAGTGACATGATAGCGGGACGGGACCCTCACAAACACCGATCGAACACCGGGGAGCTGTTTTTT
J: TRBJ1-4; V: TRBV20-1; size: many; D: NA; CDR3: CSAREGEGTNEKLFF; DNA: TGCAGTGCTAGAGAGGGTGAGGGAACTAATGAAAAACTGTTTTTT
J: TRBJ2-1; V: TRBV7-2; size: many; D: TRBD2; CDR3: CASSLQAGANEQFF; DNA: TGTGCCAGCAGCTTACAAGCGGGAGCTAATGAGCAGTTCTTC
J: TRBJ2-2; V: TRBV15; size: once; D: NA; CDR3: CATSSQGNTGELFF; DNA: TGTGCCACCAGCAGCCAGGGGAACACCGGGGAGCTGTTTTTT
J: TRBJ2-7; V: TRBV20-1; size: many; D: NA; CDR3: CSATPHVQGTYEQYF; DNA: TGCAGTGCTACTCCCCACGTACAGGGCACCTACGAGCAGTACTTC
J: TRBJ2-3; V: TRBV9; size: many; D: TRBD1; CDR3: CASTFRDRVKDTQYF; DNA: TGTGCCAGCACCTTCCGGGACAGGGTGAAAGATACGCAGTATTTT
J: TRBJ2-2; V: TRBV19; size: NA; D: TRBD1; CDR3: CASSKTGVVTGELFF; DNA: TGTGCCAGTAGTAAGACAGGGGTCGTCACCGGGGAGCTGTTTTTT
J: TRBJ2-2; V: TRBV6-6; size: NA; D: NA; CDR3: CASSPPWTVGGIAGELFF; DNA: TGTGCCAGCAGTCCACCCTGGACAGTAGGGGGAATCGCCGGGGAGCTGTTTTTT
J: TRBJ2-7; V: TRBV29-1; size: many; D: NA; CDR3: CSVAPGLGYEQYF; DNA: TGCAGCGTTGCCCCGGGATTGGGATACGAGCAGTACTTC
J: TRBJ2-2; V: TRBV20-1; size: many; D: NA; CDR3: CSARPGRNTGELFF; DNA: TGCAGTGCTAGGCCAGGGAGGAACACCGGGGAGCTGTTTTTT
J: TRBJ2-7; V: TRBV5-6; size: many; D: TRBD2; CDR3: CASSFGLADASYEQYF; DNA: TGTGCCAGCAGCTTCGGACTAGCGGACGCTTCCTACGAGCAGTACTTC
J: TRBJ2-7; V: TRBV30; size: many; D: NA; CDR3: CAWSAGRLEQYF; DNA: TGTGCCTGGAGTGCTGGCCGCCTCGAGCAGTACTTC
J: TRBJ1-4; V: TRBV9; size: many; D: NA; CDR3: CASSVGVSGEKLFF; DNA: TGTGCCAGCAGCGTAGGGGTGTCGGGAGAAAAACTGTTTTTT
J: TRBJ1-5; V: TRBV29-1; size: many; D: NA; CDR3: CSVREGSQPQHF; DNA: TGCAGCGTTCGTGAGGGGTCTCAGCCCCAGCATTTT
J: TRBJ1-2; V: TRBV19; size: NA; D: NA; CDR3: CASRVRDNYGYTF; DNA: TGTGCCAGTAGGGTCCGGGACAACTATGGCTACACCTTC
J: TRBJ2-7; V: TRBV4-2; size: NA; D: TRBD1; CDR3: CASSQGTGNLHEQYF; DNA: TGTGCCAGCAGCCAAGGGACAGGGAATCTCCACGAGCAGTACTTC
J: TRBJ1-2; V: TRBV6-7; size: NA; D: NA; CDR3: CASSSPVYRDYGYTF; DNA: TGTGCCAGCAGTTCTCCGGTATACAGGGACTATGGCTACACCTTC